This T cell receptor (beta chain) was sequenced for a study of blood T cell repertoires in COVID-19. The CDR3 runs to 12 residues. Germline V gene lookup returns CDR1 SGHTA and CDR2 FQGNSA. V was pared by 5 bases and J by 1 base, with 4 bases between. Produced via immunoSEQ multiplex PCR; TCRdb's table is partial and in-frame only. The table shows tens of thousands of clones, with more than 85% occurring only once. The clonotype originates from a human donor with active COVID-19. The donor label of this sample is uncertain. V is TRBV7-2 and J is TRBJ2-3; no clear D gene. The sequenced sample was peripheral blood. CDR3 bases: TGTGCCAGCAGCCTCCGCACAGATACGCAGTATTTT. Its translation: CASSLRTDTQYF.